The 16 T cell receptor beta chains below were found in one sample sequenced in a study of blood T cell repertoires in COVID-19. Assay used: immunoSEQ multiplex PCR; TCRdb lists only in-frame clones, some missing. Among approximately 130,000 clones listed, around 88% were seen once. Sequences were obtained from PBMCs or T cells enriched from blood (not recorded which). Receptors originate from a woman between 50 and 59 years old who had recovered from COVID-19.

The chain links TRBV4-1 to TRBJ2-6; TRBD1 might be the D (6 bases). Germline assignment: CDR1 MGHRA and CDR2 YSYEKL. The CDR3 runs 18 residues. With 2 bases removed from V and 0 bases from J, the gap between germline ends came to 14 bases. CDR3 sequence reads: CASSQPTGLSSGANVLTF. The CDR3 DNA is TGCGCCAGCAGCCAACCTACAGGGCTCAGCTCTGGGGCCAACGTCCTGACTTTC.

This clone was detected only a few times. The chain has TRBV4-1 and TRBJ1-1; perhaps TRBD1 as D (5 bases). Germline-derived CDR1 and CDR2 are MGHRA and YSYEKL. The length of the CDR3 is 16 residues. V was pared by 6 bases and J by 1 base, with 18 bases between. The CDR3 loop reads CASRLTWQDKNTEAFF. The CDR3 bases are TGCGCCAGCAGACTCACCTGGCAGGACAAGAACACTGAAGCTTTCTTT.

This chain joins TRBV6-6 and TRBJ1-1; no reliable D call. The V gene lost 11 bases and the J gene lost 7 bases, with 20 bases spanning the gap. The V gene's germline CDR1 is MNHNY and CDR2 SVGAGI (reference sequence). CDR3 length equals 13 residues. CDR3 amino acids: CAANGGSFSEAFF. CDR3 nucleotides: TGTGCCGCTAACGGAGGGAGTTTCAGTGAAGCTTTCTTT.

This clone has more than one count but fewer than ten. The chain links TRBV10-1 to TRBJ2-7; possible D gene TRBD1, 6 bases. The V end lost 4 bases, the J end lost 4 bases, and 11 bases lay between the germline ends. In germline, CDR1 is WNHNN, CDR2 SYGVQD (reference sequence). This CDR3 spans 13 amino acids. CDR3 bases: TGCGCCAGCAGTGGTCCAGGGGTATACGAGCAGTACTTC. Translated, it gives CASSGPGVYEQYF.

The chain employs TRBV10-2 and TRBJ2-5, with a tentative D call TRBD2 (5 bases). This CDR3 is built from 15 residues. Trimming stripped 6 bases from V and 0 bases from J, with 14 bases between. The germline gives CDR1 WSHSY, CDR2 SAAADI. CDR3 DNA: TGCGCCAGCAGCGCCGTCGGGGAGTACCAAGAGACCCAGTACTTC. It specifies CASSAVGEYQETQYF.

The DNA for the CDR3 is TGTGCCTGGAGTGTACCAGCGGGGGCCCTCTACAATGAGCAGTTCTTC. This gives the protein CAWSVPAGALYNEQFF. This chain connects TRBV30 to TRBJ2-1, with TRBD2 identical over 8 bases. V gave up 0 bases and J gave up 3 bases; unmatched junction bases: 7. The CDR3 contains 16 residues. Per germline, CDR1 GTSNPN and CDR2 SVGIG (reference sequence). Full variable domain (outside the CDR3, taken from reference TRBV30 and TRBJ2-1): SQTIHQWPATLVQPVGSPLSLECTVEGTSNPNLYWYRQAAGRGLQLLFYSVGIGQISSEVPQNLSASRPQDRQFILSSKKLLLSDSGFYLCAWSVPAGALYNEQFFGPGTRLTVL.

This chain joins TRBV11-3 and TRBJ2-2; D perhaps matches TRBD1 (5 bases). This CDR3 has 15 amino acids. Germline-derived CDR1 and CDR2 are SGHNT and YENEEA. The V gene lost 5 bases and the J gene lost 1 base, with 11 bases spanning the gap. The CDR3 coding sequence is TGTGCCAGCAGCCCTCGCAGGGTGAACACCGGGGAGCTGTTTTTT. It specifies CASSPRRVNTGELFF.

The chain joins TRBV19 to TRBJ1-6; 10 positions match TRBD1. Trimming cost V 8 bases and J 8 bases; bases outside gene matches: 3. CDR1 and CDR2 (germline): LNHDA, SQIVND (reference sequence). The CDR3 covers 13 residues. This CDR3 is CASSDRGYSPLHF. For the CDR3, the DNA is TGTGCCAGTTCGGACAGGGGGTATTCACCCCTCCACTTT.

The chain employs TRBV7-9 and TRBJ2-2; no clear D. Germline V gene data show CDR1 as SEHNR and CDR2 as FQNEAQ (reference sequence). The CDR3 contains 13 residues. Trimming shortened V by 3 bases and J by 4 bases, and 6 bases separated the two germline ends. DNA for the CDR3: TGTGCCAGCAGCTTCGGGTCCACCGGGGAGCTGTTTTTT. Residues: CASSFGSTGELFF. Combining the CDR3 with reference TRBV7-9 and TRBJ2-2 gives the whole variable domain DTGVSQNPRHKITKRGQNVTFRCDPISEHNRLYWYRQTLGQGPEFLTYFQNEAQLEKSRLLSDRFSAERPKGSFSTLEIQRTEQGDSAMYLCASSFGSTGELFFGEGSRLTVL.

The chain links TRBV19 to TRBJ2-1, with 7 bases aligning to TRBD1. The V and J ends lost 0 bases and 7 bases, in that order; junction bases with no gene match: 9. Per germline, CDR1 LNHDA and CDR2 SQIVND (reference sequence). The CDR3 contains 16 residues. The CDR3 reads CASSIDRGTALNEQFF. In DNA form, the CDR3 reads TGTGCCAGTAGTATAGATAGGGGGACAGCTTTAAATGAGCAGTTCTTC.

V is TRBV30 and J is TRBJ1-5; possibly TRBD1 for D (6 bases). The V gene's germline CDR1 is GTSNPN and CDR2 SVGIG (reference sequence). V gave up 5 bases and J gave up 2 bases, with 16 bases separating them. CDR3 length equals 15 residues. The CDR3 loop reads CAWSLQGTGNQPQHF. The CDR3 coding sequence is TGTGCCTGGTCCTTACAGGGAACGGGCAATCAGCCCCAGCATTTT.

CDR3 nucleotide sequence: TGTGCCAGTACTACTTATGCGGGACAGGGGTATTCACCCCTCCACTTT. It encodes CASTTYAGQGYSPLHF. This chain connects TRBV19 to TRBJ1-6; 10 positions match TRBD1. The germline V gene has CDR1 LNHDA and CDR2 SQIVND (reference sequence). Trimming removed 7 bases from V and 8 bases from J; junction bases left unmatched: 11. CDR3 length: 16 residues.

J is TRBJ1-5 and V is TRBV18; weak D call: TRBD1 (6 bases). The CDR3 contains 13 residues. Between the trimmed V and J ends, which lost 6 bases and 6 bases, there was a span of 12 bases. Per the germline V gene, CDR1 is KGHSH and CDR2 is LQKENI. CDR3 sequence reads: CASSPGQRQPQHF. The CDR3 nucleotides read TGTGCCAGCTCCCCCGGACAGCGTCAGCCCCAGCATTTT.

The V call is TRBV5-1, the J call TRBJ2-1; TRBD1 aligns across 11 bases. The V gene's germline CDR1 is SGHRS and CDR2 YFSETQ. The J segment lost 4 bases and the V segment lost 1 base, leaving 13 bases of the junction unmatched. The length of the CDR3 is 19 residues. This chain's CDR3 is CASSLRTGGSVGFYNEQFF. The CDR3 coding sequence is TGCGCCAGCAGCTTGAGGACAGGGGGCAGCGTGGGTTTTTACAATGAGCAGTTCTTC.

This clone was observed a handful of times. V and J are TRBV9 and TRBJ2-7; 8 nucleotides line up with TRBD1. V lost 2 bases to trimming and J lost 4 bases; unmatched junction nucleotides: 11. Germline V gene data show CDR1 as SGDLS and CDR2 as YYNGEE. This CDR3 region has 16 residues. The CDR3 here is CASSVGQGSPIYEQYF. Written as DNA, the CDR3 is TGTGCCAGCAGCGTCGGACAGGGTTCTCCCATATACGAGCAGTACTTC. Based on the CDR3 plus reference TRBV9 and TRBJ2-7, the full variable domain is DSGVTQTPKHLITATGQRVTLRCSPRSGDLSVYWYQQSLDQGLQFLIQYYNGEERAKGNILERFSAQQFPDLHSELNLSSLELGDSALYFCASSVGQGSPIYEQYFGPGTRLTVT.

V and J are TRBV7-3 and TRBJ2-3, with D possibly being TRBD1 (6 bases). The CDR3 extends over 15 amino acids. The germline V gene encodes CDR1 SGHTA and CDR2 FQGTGA. Deletions cut 3 bases from V and 3 bases from J, with 13 bases between. The CDR3 is CASSLGTRGTDTQYF. Written as DNA, the CDR3 is TGTGCCAGCAGCTTGGGGACAAGGGGAACAGATACGCAGTATTTT.